A single sample gave rise to the 13 T cell receptor beta chains below, sequenced in a study of response to subunit inactivated influenza vaccine (dated by TCRdb to the late 2010s). Libraries were made using RT-PCR. The instrument was an Illumina HiSeq 2500. Using fastp at Q25 and MiXCR, TCRdb reprocessed the public reads and kept productive beta chains. Each CDR3 protein gets just one entry, which takes the most common genes and DNA from the rows behind it. For this sample there are some 520,000 distinct CDR3 sequences; 16% appear just once. The ten largest clones add up to less than 4% of the sample. The sample was CD4+ T cells sorted from PBMCs, taken less than 30 months after vaccination. The receptor source for this set is a man aged 50 to 69 who received an inactivated influenza vaccine. Donor details come from another sample of the same person, matched by shared clones.

This clonotype was counted a few times. The chain has TRBV4-2 and TRBJ2-7; D possibly corresponds to TRBD1 (7 bases). The V end lost 1 base, the J end lost 7 bases, and 20 bases lay between the germline ends. From germline, CDR1 is LGHNA and CDR2 YNFKEQ. The CDR3 runs to 16 residues. The CDR3: CASSQGTTGRLGEQYF. The CDR3, as DNA: TGTGCCAGCAGCCAAGGGACGACAGGGAGGTTAGGTGAGCAGTACTTC.

The V call is TRBV5-1, the J call TRBJ1-5; TRBD1 might be the D (5 bases). Trimming stripped 0 bases from V and 7 bases from J, with 11 bases between. The germline V gene has CDR1 SGHRS and CDR2 YFSETQ. This CDR3 has 14 residues. Here the CDR3 reads CASSLAPGEQPQHF. In nucleotides, the CDR3 is TGCGCCAGCAGCTTGGCCCCGGGGGAACAGCCCCAGCATTTT.

This clonotype occurred a few times. The rearrangement joins TRBV7-9 to TRBJ2-1; 10 bases fit TRBD1. J gave up 7 bases and V 5 bases, and 11 bases lay outside the gene matches. Germline CDR1 SEHNR, CDR2 FQNEAQ (reference sequence). The CDR3 covers 16 residues. This CDR3 is CASSSLTGGSRNEQFF. CDR3 DNA sequence: TGTGCCAGCAGCAGCCTGACAGGGGGCTCTAGAAATGAGCAGTTCTTC.

This chain connects TRBV20-1 to TRBJ1-1; D is unclear. Trimming cost V 3 bases and J 0 bases, with 11 bases left between them. There are 14 residues in the CDR3. Looked up from germline, CDR1 is DFQATT and CDR2 is SNEGSKA (reference sequence). The CDR3 sequence: CSARKGSVNTEAFF. The CDR3 bases are TGCAGTGCTAGGAAAGGGTCCGTGAACACTGAAGCTTTCTTT.

This clonotype was detected only a few times. The chain combines TRBV11-2 with TRBJ2-5; D unclear. Per germline, CDR1 SGHAT and CDR2 FQNNGV. Trimming took 1 base from V and 4 from J, leaving 13 bases between them. This CDR3 is built from 15 residues. The CDR3 loop reads CASSLAVGSLETQYF. CDR3 coding DNA: TGTGCCAGCAGCTTAGCAGTTGGTTCCCTAGAGACCCAGTACTTC.

The chain uses TRBV4-2 and TRBJ2-2, with 8 bases lining up with TRBD1. The CDR3 contains 16 residues. Germline V gene data show CDR1 as LGHNA and CDR2 as YNFKEQ. Trimming removed 1 base from V and 4 bases from J; junction bases left unmatched: 5. The CDR3 region has the DNA TGTGCCAGCAGCCAAGGAGGACAGGGCCGCACCGGGGAGCTGTTTTTT. As protein: CASSQGGQGRTGELFF.

This clonotype turned up a few times. The V gene is TRBV20-1, the J gene TRBJ2-7; D gene ambiguous. Trimming shortened V by 0 bases and J by 4 bases, and 4 bases separated the two germline ends. The length of the CDR3 is 11 residues. Germline V gives CDR1 DFQATT, CDR2 SNEGSKA (reference sequence). The CDR3 bases are TGCAGTGCTAGAGACGGGTACGAGCAGTACTTC. Translated: CSARDGYEQYF.

This clonotype was counted at least ten times. This rearrangement joins TRBV6-2 or TRBV6-3 to TRBJ2-1; D not certain. Germline V gene data show CDR1 as MNHEY and CDR2 as SVGEGT. Trimming pared 7 bases from V and 3 bases from J, leaving 13 bases between. CDR3 length: 14 amino acids. The CDR3 protein is CASTQGRGYNEQFF. The CDR3 region has the DNA TGTGCCAGCACCCAAGGCCGCGGCTACAATGAGCAGTTCTTC.

This clonotype turned up a few times. The chain combines TRBV12-3 or TRBV12-4 with TRBJ2-7; the D gene is possibly TRBD2 (6 bases). This CDR3 comprises 13 residues. Trimming left V 6 bases short and J 7 bases short, with 16 bases between. CDR3 amino acids: CASSLAFRGEQYF. CDR3 in DNA: TGTGCCAGCAGCTTGGCCTTTCGGGGGGAGCAGTACTTC.

This clonotype has a handful of counts. The chain is built from TRBV15 and TRBJ2-1; D not certain. V gave up 6 bases and J gave up 5 bases, with 14 bases separating them. Germline CDR1 LNHNV, CDR2 YYDKDF (reference sequence). This CDR3 comprises 14 residues. CDR3 region: CATSFSRRDNEQFF. The CDR3 DNA reads as TGTGCCACCAGTTTTTCCCGACGGGACAATGAGCAGTTCTTC.

This clonotype was seen more than once but under ten times. The chain has TRBV5-1 and TRBJ2-2; D ambiguous. CDR1 and CDR2 from the germline V gene are SGHRS and YFSETQ. The CDR3 has 15 residues. Deletions cut 4 bases from V and 0 bases from J, with 10 bases between. The CDR3, as DNA: TGCGCCAGCAGCCGGACGGAAACGAACACCGGGGAGCTGTTTTTT. Its protein is CASSRTETNTGELFF.

This clonotype was recorded a few times. Here the CDR3 DNA reads TGTGCCAGCACGGGGCAGGGGGCAGGGAACACTGAAGCTTTCTTT. It codes for CASTGQGAGNTEAFF. The J gene is TRBJ1-1, the V gene TRBV2; 8 nucleotides align to TRBD1. Germline assignment: CDR1 SNHLY and CDR2 FYNNEI. The V segment lost 7 bases and the J segment 1 base; nucleotides outside the gene matches: 8. The length of the CDR3 is 15 residues. The full variable domain, its missing parts supplied by reference TRBV2 and TRBJ1-1, is EPEVTQTPSHQVTQMGQEVILRCVPISNHLYFYWYRQILGQKVEFLVSFYNNEISEKSEIFDDQFSVERPDGSNFTLKIRSTKLEDSAMYFCASTGQGAGNTEAFFGQGTRLTVV.

This clonotype has only one observation. V usage is TRBV5-5 and J usage is TRBJ2-1; D uncertain. This CDR3 region has 15 residues. The germline CDR1 and CDR2 sequences are SGHKS and YYEKEE (reference sequence). The V end was cut by 0 bases, the J end by 2 bases, with 9 bases between. The CDR3 loop reads CASSLVGSPYNEQFF. CDR3 DNA sequence: TGTGCCAGCAGCTTGGTTGGATCACCCTACAATGAGCAGTTCTTC.